The 23 T cell receptor beta chains listed next were all sequenced from one sample in a study of blood T cell repertoires in COVID-19. TCRdb's copy holds only in-frame clones and misses some; the assay was immunoSEQ multiplex PCR. Of 130,000 or so clones listed, around 87% are singletons. Sequencing was performed on peripheral blood. The receptor set was obtained from a man aged 70-80 years with active or convalescent COVID-19.

The chain has TRBV6-5 and TRBJ1-6; D ambiguous. The germline V gene encodes CDR1 MNHEY and CDR2 SVGAGI. With 3 bases removed from V and 5 bases from J, the gap between germline ends came to 11 bases. There are 15 residues in the CDR3. The CDR3: CASSYTYPHNSPLHF. The CDR3 DNA reads TGTGCCAGCAGTTATACCTACCCCCATAATTCACCCCTCCACTTT.

This chain links TRBV30 with TRBJ2-7; perhaps TRBD2 as D (6 bases). The V gene lost 1 base and the J gene lost 3 bases, with 10 bases spanning the gap. The CDR3 length is 13 residues. CDR1 is GTSNPN and CDR2 is SVGIG in the germline V gene (reference sequence). The CDR3 sequence: CAWSGGLLYEQYF. CDR3 in DNA: TGTGCCTGGAGTGGGGGACTCCTCTACGAGCAGTACTTC. Supplemented by reference TRBV30 and TRBJ2-7, the full variable domain reads SQTIHQWPATLVQPVGSPLSLECTVEGTSNPNLYWYRQAAGRGLQLLFYSVGIGQISSEVPQNLSASRPQDRQFILSSKKLLLSDSGFYLCAWSGGLLYEQYFGPGTRLTVT.

J is TRBJ2-2 and V is TRBV5-1, with D hard to call. The germline gives CDR1 SGHRS, CDR2 YFSETQ. The CDR3 is 13 amino acids. Trimming took off 7 bases at V and 1 base at J, with 8 bases between the two ends. CDR3 nucleotides: TGCGCCAGCCGCGTTAGGAACACCGGGGAGCTGTTTTTT. Encoded protein: CASRVRNTGELFF.

V gene TRBV30 combines with J gene TRBJ1-1, with D unclear. CDR3 size: 13 residues. V lost 4 bases, J lost 4 bases, and 13 bases lay in between. The germline V gene has CDR1 GTSNPN and CDR2 SVGIG (reference sequence). CDR3 protein: CAWNLPGSTEAFF. The CDR3 region has the DNA TGTGCCTGGAATTTGCCGGGGTCCACTGAAGCTTTCTTT. Full variable domain (rest looked up from reference TRBV30 and TRBJ1-1): SQTIHQWPATLVQPVGSPLSLECTVEGTSNPNLYWYRQAAGRGLQLLFYSVGIGQISSEVPQNLSASRPQDRQFILSSKKLLLSDSGFYLCAWNLPGSTEAFFGQGTRLTVV.

This chain links TRBV5-1 with TRBJ2-2, with 12 bases matching TRBD2. CDR1 and CDR2 from the germline V gene are SGHRS and YFSETQ. V shed 0 bases and J 0 bases; nucleotides not matched to a gene: 3. The CDR3 is 18 amino acids. CDR3 in amino acids: CASSLAGLAGTNTGELFF. The CDR3 DNA is TGCGCCAGCAGCTTGGCCGGACTAGCGGGGACGAACACCGGGGAGCTGTTTTTT.

The chain combines TRBV28 with TRBJ1-1; 9 bases agree with TRBD1. This CDR3 has 14 amino acids. CDR1 is MDHEN, CDR2 SYDVKM, per germline. J lost 4 bases, V lost 6 bases, and 6 bases had no gene match. The CDR3 sequence is CASRDRGRFTEAFF. CDR3 sequence (DNA): TGTGCCAGCAGGGACAGGGGACGTTTCACTGAAGCTTTCTTT.

In its sample, this clone was seen once. CDR3 residues: CASSFGHSQETQYF. For the CDR3, the DNA is TGTGCCAGCAGCTTTGGGCACAGCCAAGAGACCCAGTACTTC. This chain links TRBV7-2 with TRBJ2-5; D is undetermined. Germline values: CDR1 SGHTA, CDR2 FQGNSA. The CDR3 loop spans 14 amino acids. V was shortened by 3 bases and J by 1 base, with 9 bases between the two germline ends.

V usage is TRBV6-4 and J usage is TRBJ1-5; D ambiguous. The germline CDR1 and CDR2 sequences are MRHNA and SNTAGT. CDR3 length equals 13 residues. Deletions cut 7 bases from V and 7 bases from J, with 14 bases between. CDR3 in DNA: TGTGCCAGCATGGACGGGAGGCGGCAGCCCCAGCATTTT. As protein: CASMDGRRQPQHF.

As DNA, the CDR3 is TGTGCCAGCAGCCCGGGACTAGCGCGCCAGGGGGCTCAGTCGACGCAGTATTTT. Translated: CASSPGLARQGAQSTQYF. J is TRBJ2-3 and V is TRBV3-1 (or the pseudogene TRBV3-2); 10 bases map to TRBD2. The CDR3 length is 18 residues. V lost 4 bases, J lost 9 bases, and 19 bases stayed unmatched. The germline CDR1 and CDR2 sequences are LGHDT and YNNKEL (reference sequence).

The chain carries TRBV6-6 and TRBJ1-6; 10 bases agree with TRBD1. The CDR3 sequence is 14 residues long. The V gene end was trimmed by 5 bases and the J gene end by 9 bases; junction bases not matched to a gene: 4. Germline CDR1 is MNHNY and CDR2 is SVGAGI (reference sequence). DNA for the CDR3: TGTGCCAGCAGTACGACAGGGGGCTCTTCACCCCTCCACTTT. Its translation is CASSTTGGSSPLHF.

V is TRBV5-1 and J is TRBJ2-6; TRBD1 aligns across 12 bases. The germline CDR1 and CDR2 sequences are SGHRS and YFSETQ. V shed 3 bases, J shed 2 bases, and the junction held 3 bases outside the gene matches. The CDR3 loop spans 17 amino acids. The CDR3 region has the DNA TGCGCCAGCAGCTCGGGACAGGGGGCGCCTGGGGCCAACGTCCTGACTTTC. Amino acid sequence: CASSSGQGAPGANVLTF.

V usage is TRBV6-4 and J usage is TRBJ1-2; 7 bases align to TRBD1. The CDR3 sequence is 15 residues long. The V gene's germline CDR1 is MRHNA and CDR2 SNTAGT. J was trimmed by 9 bases and V by 4 bases; bases with no gene match: 14. CDR3 amino acids: CASSGFWGTGASYTF. The CDR3 DNA reads as TGTGCCAGCAGTGGATTCTGGGGAACAGGGGCCAGCTACACCTTC.

J is TRBJ1-3 and V is TRBV19, with TRBD1 matching over 9 bases. Germline trimming cut 5 bases from V and 0 bases from J; bases unmatched to any gene: 5. This CDR3 is built from 16 residues. Germline CDR1 is LNHDA and CDR2 is SQIVND (reference sequence). The CDR3 DNA reads as TGTGCCAGTAGTGAAATGACAGGGGGCTCTGGAAACACCATATATTTT. Translated, it gives CASSEMTGGSGNTIYF.

This chain connects TRBV7-2 to TRBJ2-2; 9 bases match TRBD1. V trimming: 3 bases; J trimming: 2 bases; junction bases outside the gene matches: 4. CDR3 size: 16 residues. Germline CDR1 reads SGHTA; CDR2 reads FQGNSA. CDR3 protein: CASSLQGQGNTGELFF. For the CDR3, the DNA is TGTGCCAGCAGCTTGCAGGGACAGGGTAACACCGGGGAGCTGTTTTTT.

The chain uses TRBV10-3 and TRBJ2-3, with 10 bases that match TRBD2. The ends lost 10 bases at V and 2 bases at J; junction bases unmatched: 3. The CDR3 runs to 13 residues. Germline assignment: CDR1 ENHRY and CDR2 SYGVKD. In DNA, the CDR3 is TGTGCCACCGGGACTAGCGACACAGATACGCAGTATTTT. It specifies CATGTSDTDTQYF.

The chain is built from TRBV9 and TRBJ2-7, with 9 positions matching TRBD2. Germline V gene data show CDR1 as SGDLS and CDR2 as YYNGEE. This CDR3 has 16 amino acids. V lost 2 bases and J lost 7; bases outside the gene matches: 13. CDR3 protein: CASSVAPGLAEKEQYF. CDR3 DNA sequence: TGTGCCAGCAGCGTTGCCCCGGGACTAGCTGAGAAGGAGCAGTACTTC.

The V call is TRBV27, the J call TRBJ2-3; D not resolved. This CDR3 has 13 amino acids. Germline V gene lookup returns CDR1 MNHEY and CDR2 SMNVEV (reference sequence). The V and J ends lost 1 base and 6 bases respectively, with 8 bases between them. The CDR3: CASSLLTRDTQYF. Here the CDR3 DNA reads TGTGCCAGCAGTTTATTAACCAGGGATACGCAGTATTTT.

This chain links TRBV6-5 with TRBJ2-7; no clear D gene. The CDR3 extends over 11 amino acids. The germline V and J ends were trimmed by 6 bases and 5 bases, with 8 bases remaining between them. Looked up from germline, CDR1 is MNHEY and CDR2 is SVGAGI. This chain's CDR3 is CASRGFDEQYF. The DNA for the CDR3 is TGTGCCAGCAGGGGCTTTGACGAGCAGTACTTC.

The chain combines TRBV7-3 with TRBJ2-7; no reliable D call. Germline loops: CDR1 SGHTA, CDR2 FQGTGA. Trimming stripped 5 bases from V and 1 base from J, with 12 bases between. This CDR3 is 14 amino acids long. The CDR3 reads CASSPQAGSYEQYF. CDR3 sequence (DNA): TGTGCCAGCAGCCCCCAGGCAGGATCCTACGAGCAGTACTTC. Drawing the rest from reference TRBV7-3 and TRBJ2-7, the complete variable domain is GAGVSQTPSNKVTEKGKYVELRCDPISGHTALYWYRQSLGQGPEFLIYFQGTGAADDSGLPNDRFFAVRPEGSVSTLKIQRTERGDSAVYLCASSPQAGSYEQYFGPGTRLTVT.

The chain is built from TRBV6-5 and TRBJ1-6, with unresolved D. V shed 8 bases and J shed 14 bases, with 16 bases lying between them. The germline V gene encodes CDR1 MNHEY and CDR2 SVGAGI. CDR3 length: 12 amino acids. The CDR3 sequence is CASGSSGVTLHF. CDR3 nucleotides: TGTGCCAGCGGTTCCTCCGGGGTTACCCTCCACTTT.

The chain recombines TRBV6-1 with TRBJ2-7; the match to TRBD1 covers 7 bases. After removal of 6 bases from V and 0 bases from J, the junction contained 5 bases not matched to a gene. This CDR3 spans 14 amino acids. Per germline, CDR1 MNHNS and CDR2 SASEGT. The CDR3 nucleotides read TGTGCCAGCAGAGGGGGACAGAACTCCTACGAGCAGTACTTC. This encodes CASRGGQNSYEQYF.

This chain joins TRBV7-9 and TRBJ2-5, with 9 bases that match TRBD1. The CDR3 is 15 amino acids. V trimming: 5 bases; J trimming: 4 bases; junction bases outside the gene matches: 8. Germline CDR1 and CDR2: SEHNR and FQNEAQ (reference sequence). The CDR3 protein is CASSDRQGGGETQYF. The DNA of the CDR3 is TGTGCCAGCAGCGACCGACAGGGGGGAGGAGAGACCCAGTACTTC.

This CDR3 reads CATGGLADYNEQFF. In DNA, the CDR3 is TGTGCCACGGGTGGACTAGCGGACTACAATGAGCAGTTCTTC. The chain uses TRBV10-3 and TRBJ2-1; 10 nucleotides line up with TRBD2. Trimming cost V 10 bases and J 3 bases; bases outside gene matches: 6. This CDR3 contains 14 residues. CDR1 ENHRY and CDR2 SYGVKD come from the germline V gene.